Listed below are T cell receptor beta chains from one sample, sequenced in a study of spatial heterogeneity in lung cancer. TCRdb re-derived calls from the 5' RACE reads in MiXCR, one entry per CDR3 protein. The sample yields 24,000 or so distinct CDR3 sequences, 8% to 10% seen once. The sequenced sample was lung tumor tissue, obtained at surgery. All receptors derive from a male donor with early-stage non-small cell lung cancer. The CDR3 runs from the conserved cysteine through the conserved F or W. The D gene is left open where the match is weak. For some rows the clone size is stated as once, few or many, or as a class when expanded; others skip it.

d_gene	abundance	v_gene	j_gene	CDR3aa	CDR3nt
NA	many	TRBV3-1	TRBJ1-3	CASSRTVLRNTIYF	TGTGCCAGCAGCCGTACAGTCTTACGAAACACCATATATTTT
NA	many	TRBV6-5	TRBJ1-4	CASSYSGTREKLFF	TGTGCCAGCAGTTACTCGGGGACACGAGAAAAACTGTTTTTT
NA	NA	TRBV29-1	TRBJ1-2	CRVGHSAGGYTF	TGCAGGGTGGGACATTCGGCGGGCGGCTACACCTTC
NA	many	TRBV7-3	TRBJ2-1	CASSPGRSNEQFF	TGTGCCAGCAGCCCTGGTCGAAGCAATGAGCAGTTCTTC
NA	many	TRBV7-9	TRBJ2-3	CASSAGQGLTSTDTQYF	TGTGCCAGCAGCGCGGGACAAGGGTTGACTAGCACAGATACGCAGTATTTT
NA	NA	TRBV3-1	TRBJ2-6	CASSGRVGANVLTF	TGTGCCAGCAGCGGCAGGGTTGGGGCCAACGTCCTGACTTTC
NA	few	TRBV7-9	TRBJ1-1	CASSLAPGNRVRTEAFF	TGTGCCAGCAGCTTAGCCCCTGGGAACAGGGTACGGACTGAAGCTTTCTTT
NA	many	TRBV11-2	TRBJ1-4	CASSLVRGPNEKLFF	TGTGCCAGCAGCTTAGTGAGGGGCCCTAATGAAAAACTGTTTTTT
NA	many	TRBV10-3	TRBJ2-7	CAIRGGEGWSSYEQYF	TGTGCCATCAGGGGGGGTGAGGGCTGGAGCTCCTACGAGCAGTACTTC
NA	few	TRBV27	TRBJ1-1	CASSLSMRNTEAFF	TGTGCCAGCAGTTTATCGATGAGAAACACTGAAGCTTTCTTT
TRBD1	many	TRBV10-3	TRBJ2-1	CAINPGQGTNEQFF	TGTGCCATCAATCCGGGACAGGGGACGAATGAGCAGTTCTTC
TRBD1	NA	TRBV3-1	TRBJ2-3	CASSPGQAEDTQYF	TGTGCCAGCAGCCCGGGACAGGCAGAGGATACGCAGTATTTT
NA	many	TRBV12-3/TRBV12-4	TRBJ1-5	CASSLAHNQPQHF	TGTGCCAGCAGTTTAGCGCATAATCAGCCCCAGCATTTT
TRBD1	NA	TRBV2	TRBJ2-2	CASSRQGAGGELFF	TGTGCCAGCAGCCGACAGGGGGCTGGCGGGGAGCTGTTTTTT
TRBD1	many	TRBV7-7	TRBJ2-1	CASSQTGASYNEQFF	TGTGCTAGCAGCCAGACAGGGGCCTCCTACAATGAGCAGTTCTTC
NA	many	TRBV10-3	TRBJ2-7	CAISRDLTPEQYF	TGTGCCATCAGTCGTGACCTCACCCCCGAGCAGTACTTC
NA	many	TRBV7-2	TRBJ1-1	CASSSGQNTEAFF	TGTGCCAGCAGCTCGGGACAGAACACTGAAGCTTTCTTT
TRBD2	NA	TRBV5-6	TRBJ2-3	CASSSLAGPTDTQYF	TGTGCCAGCAGCTCACTAGCGGGACCCACAGATACGCAGTATTTT
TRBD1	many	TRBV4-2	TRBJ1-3	CASSQEKGADTIYF	TGTGCCAGCAGCCAAGAAAAGGGGGCGGACACCATATATTTT
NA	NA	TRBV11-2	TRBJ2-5	CASSIRWTAGETQYF	TGTGCCAGCAGCATTAGGTGGACAGCGGGAGAGACCCAGTACTTC
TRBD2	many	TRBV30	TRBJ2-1	CAWRGPSGGNNEQFF	TGTGCCTGGAGGGGTCCTAGCGGGGGGAACAATGAGCAGTTCTTC
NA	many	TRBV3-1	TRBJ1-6	CASSQDLRKIRISSPLHF	TGTGCCAGCAGCCAAGATCTTCGGAAAATTAGAATCAGCTCACCCCTCCACTTT
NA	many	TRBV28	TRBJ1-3	CASSLHGVGNTIYF	TGTGCCAGCAGTTTGCACGGGGTTGGAAACACCATATATTTT
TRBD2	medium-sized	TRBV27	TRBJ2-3	CASSLTSYSNTQYF	TGTGCCAGCAGTCTGACTAGCTATTCAAATACGCAGTATTTT
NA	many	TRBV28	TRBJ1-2	CASRQGHSNYGYTF	TGTGCCAGCAGGCAGGGACATTCTAACTATGGCTACACCTTC
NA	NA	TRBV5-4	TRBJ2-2	CASSLIGSGRSGELFF	TGTGCCAGCAGCTTGATCGGGTCAGGGAGATCCGGGGAGCTGTTTTTT
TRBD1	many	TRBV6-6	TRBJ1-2	CARFIQGDLGYTF	TGTGCCAGGTTTATCCAGGGGGATTTGGGCTACACCTTC
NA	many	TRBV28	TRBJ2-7	CASSPDWYEQYF	TGTGCCAGCAGTCCCGACTGGTACGAGCAGTACTTC
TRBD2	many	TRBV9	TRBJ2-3	CASSSRPSGDTQYF	TGTGCCAGCAGCTCCCGTCCTAGCGGAGATACGCAGTATTTT
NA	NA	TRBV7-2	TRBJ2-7	CASSQSGGAGSLNEQYF	TGTGCCAGCAGCCAATCCGGCGGGGCAGGGAGCCTCAACGAGCAGTACTTC
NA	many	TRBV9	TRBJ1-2	CASSNLRQETNYGYTF	TGTGCCAGCAGCAATCTAAGACAGGAAACTAACTATGGCTACACCTTC
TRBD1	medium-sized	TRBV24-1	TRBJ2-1	CATRGMTGASYNEQFF	TGTGCCACCAGGGGCATGACAGGGGCCTCCTACAATGAGCAGTTCTTC
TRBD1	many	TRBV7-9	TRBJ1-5	CASSPGGSNQPQHF	TGTGCCAGCAGCCCAGGGGGTAGCAATCAGCCCCAGCATTTT
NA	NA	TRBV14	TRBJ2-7	CASSPLRAKLYF	TGTGCCAGCAGCCCCCTTCGTGCTAAGCTCTACTTC
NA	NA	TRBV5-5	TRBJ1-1	CASSLVVQGLNTEAFF	TGTGCCAGCAGCTTGGTGGTCCAGGGCCTGAACACTGAAGCTTTCTTT
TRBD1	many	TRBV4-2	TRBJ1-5	CASSQDLAGGSQPQHF	TGTGCCAGCAGCCAAGATCTGGCAGGGGGCAGTCAGCCCCAGCATTTT
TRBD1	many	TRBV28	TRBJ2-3	CASSFSGRGRGNTDTQYF	TGTGCCAGCAGTTTCTCGGGCCGGGGCAGGGGGAACACAGATACGCAGTATTTT
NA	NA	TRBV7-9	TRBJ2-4	CASSSGLRENIQYF	TGTGCCAGCAGTTCAGGGTTGAGGGAAAACATTCAGTACTTC
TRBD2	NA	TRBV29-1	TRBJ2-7	CSVGGLAGVGEQYF	TGCAGCGTGGGAGGGTTAGCGGGAGTCGGGGAGCAGTACTTC
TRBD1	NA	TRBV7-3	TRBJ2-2	CASSSAGTGSTGELFF	TGTGCCAGCAGCTCCGCCGGGACAGGGAGCACCGGGGAGCTGTTTTTT
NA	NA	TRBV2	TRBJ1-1	CASSSAQGGGTEAFF	TGTGCCAGCAGTTCTGCTCAGGGTGGGGGCACTGAAGCTTTCTTT
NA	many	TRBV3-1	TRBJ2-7	CASSLRGPYEQYF	TGTGCCAGCAGCCTCCGGGGACCCTACGAGCAGTACTTC
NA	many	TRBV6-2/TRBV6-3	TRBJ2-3	CASSYVADFNTQYF	TGTGCCAGCAGTTACGTGGCAGACTTCAATACGCAGTATTTT
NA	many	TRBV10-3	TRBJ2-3	CAIIMGPTQYF	TGTGCCATCATCATGGGACCTACGCAGTATTTT
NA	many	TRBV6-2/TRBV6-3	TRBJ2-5	CASSRDSGVGTQYF	TGTGCCAGTTCCCGGGATAGCGGCGTTGGGACCCAGTACTTC
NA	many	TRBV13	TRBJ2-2	CASSADPDSTNTGELFF	TGTGCCAGCAGCGCGGACCCGGACAGCACGAACACCGGGGAGCTGTTTTTT